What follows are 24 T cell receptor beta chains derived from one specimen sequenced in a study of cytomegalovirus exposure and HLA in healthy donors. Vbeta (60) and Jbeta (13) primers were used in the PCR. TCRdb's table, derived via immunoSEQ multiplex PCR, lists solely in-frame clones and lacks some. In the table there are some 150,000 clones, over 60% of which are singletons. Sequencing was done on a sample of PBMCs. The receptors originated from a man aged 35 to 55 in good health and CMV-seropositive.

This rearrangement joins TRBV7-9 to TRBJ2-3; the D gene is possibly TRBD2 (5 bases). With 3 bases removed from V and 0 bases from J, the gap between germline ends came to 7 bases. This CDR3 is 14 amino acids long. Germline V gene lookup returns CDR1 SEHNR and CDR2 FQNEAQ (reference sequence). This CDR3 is CASSFGLSTDTQYF. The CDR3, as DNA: TGTGCCAGCAGCTTCGGACTGAGCACAGATACGCAGTATTTT.

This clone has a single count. CDR3 in amino acids: CASSQASGSYNEQFF. Written as DNA, the CDR3 is TGTGCCAGCAGCCAGGCTAGCGGCTCCTACAATGAGCAGTTCTTC. The chain employs TRBV14 and TRBJ2-1; 7 positions match TRBD2. The ends lost 3 bases at V and 0 bases at J; junction bases unmatched: 2. Germline assignment: CDR1 SGHDN and CDR2 FVKESK. The CDR3 has 15 amino acids.

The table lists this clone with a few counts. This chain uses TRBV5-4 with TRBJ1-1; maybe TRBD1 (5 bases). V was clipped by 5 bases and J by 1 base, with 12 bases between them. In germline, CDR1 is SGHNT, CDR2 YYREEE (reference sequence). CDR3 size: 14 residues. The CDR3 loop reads CASRDGHGNTEAFF. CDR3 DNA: TGTGCCAGCAGGGACGGACACGGGAACACTGAAGCTTTCTTT.

CDR3 sequence (DNA): TGTGCCAGCAGTGATGACTTTAATCAGCCCCAGCATTTT. This translates into CASSDDFNQPQHF. This chain connects TRBV2 to TRBJ1-5; D gene ambiguous. CDR1 and CDR2 (germline): SNHLY, FYNNEI. V dropped 3 bases and J dropped 4 bases, with 7 bases sitting between them. The CDR3 extends over 13 amino acids.

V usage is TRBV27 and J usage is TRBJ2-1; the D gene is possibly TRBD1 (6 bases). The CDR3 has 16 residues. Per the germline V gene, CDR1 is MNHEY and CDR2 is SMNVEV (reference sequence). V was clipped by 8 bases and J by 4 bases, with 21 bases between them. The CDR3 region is CASGDSGANTYNEQFF. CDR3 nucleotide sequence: TGTGCCAGCGGAGATTCAGGGGCTAACACTTACAATGAGCAGTTCTTC.

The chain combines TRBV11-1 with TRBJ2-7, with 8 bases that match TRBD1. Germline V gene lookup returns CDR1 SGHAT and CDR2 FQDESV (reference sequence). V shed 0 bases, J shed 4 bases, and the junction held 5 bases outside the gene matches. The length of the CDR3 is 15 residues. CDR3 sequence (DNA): TGTGCCAGCAGCTTAGCGGGGACAGGCTTTTACGAGCAGTACTTC. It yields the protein CASSLAGTGFYEQYF.

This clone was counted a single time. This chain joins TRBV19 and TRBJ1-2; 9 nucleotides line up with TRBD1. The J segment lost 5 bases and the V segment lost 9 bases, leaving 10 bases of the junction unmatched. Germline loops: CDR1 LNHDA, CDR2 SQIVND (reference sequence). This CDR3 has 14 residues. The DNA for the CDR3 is TGTGCCAGCACCGGGACCGGGACAGGGTATGGCTACACCTTC. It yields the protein CASTGTGTGYGYTF. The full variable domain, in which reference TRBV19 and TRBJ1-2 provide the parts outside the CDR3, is DGGITQSPKYLFRKEGQNVTLSCEQNLNHDAMYWYRQDPGQGLRLIYYSQIVNDFQKGDIAEGYSVSREKKESFPLTVTSAQKNPTAFYLCASTGTGTGYGYTFGSGTRLTVV.

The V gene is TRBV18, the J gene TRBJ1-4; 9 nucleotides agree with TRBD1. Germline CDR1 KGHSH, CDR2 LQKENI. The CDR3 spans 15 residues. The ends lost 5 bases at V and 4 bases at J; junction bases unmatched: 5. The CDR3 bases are TGTGCCAGCTCAATGGACAGGGGTAATAATGAAAAACTGTTTTTT. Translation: CASSMDRGNNEKLFF.

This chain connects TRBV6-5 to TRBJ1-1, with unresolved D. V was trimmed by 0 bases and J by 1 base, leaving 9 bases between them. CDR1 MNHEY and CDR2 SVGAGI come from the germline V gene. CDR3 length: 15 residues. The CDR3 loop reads CASSYSNRPNTEAFF. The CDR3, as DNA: TGTGCCAGCAGTTACTCGAACAGACCGAACACTGAAGCTTTCTTT.

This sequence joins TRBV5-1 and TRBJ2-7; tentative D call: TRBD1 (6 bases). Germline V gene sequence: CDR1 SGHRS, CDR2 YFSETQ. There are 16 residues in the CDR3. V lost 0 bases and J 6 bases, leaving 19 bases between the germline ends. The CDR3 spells CASSLAGQGPGVEQYF. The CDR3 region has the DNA TGCGCCAGCAGCTTGGCCGGGCAGGGGCCAGGGGTCGAGCAGTACTTC. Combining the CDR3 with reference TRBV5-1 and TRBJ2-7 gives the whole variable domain KAGVTQTPRYLIKTRGQQVTLSCSPISGHRSVSWYQQTPGQGLQFLFEYFSETQRNKGNFPGRFSGRQFSNSRSEMNVSTLELGDSALYLCASSLAGQGPGVEQYFGPGTRLTVT.

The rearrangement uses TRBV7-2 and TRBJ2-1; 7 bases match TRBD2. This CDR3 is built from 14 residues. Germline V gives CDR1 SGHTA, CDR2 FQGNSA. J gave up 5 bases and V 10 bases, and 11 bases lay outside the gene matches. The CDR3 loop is CATQLTLADNEQFF. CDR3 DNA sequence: TGTGCCACCCAACTTACGCTAGCGGACAATGAGCAGTTCTTC.

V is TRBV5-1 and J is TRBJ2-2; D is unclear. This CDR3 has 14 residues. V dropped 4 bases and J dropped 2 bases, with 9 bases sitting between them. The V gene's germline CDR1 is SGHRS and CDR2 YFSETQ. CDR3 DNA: TGCGCCAGCAGCGTTAGCCTTAACACCGGGGAGCTGTTTTTT. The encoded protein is CASSVSLNTGELFF.

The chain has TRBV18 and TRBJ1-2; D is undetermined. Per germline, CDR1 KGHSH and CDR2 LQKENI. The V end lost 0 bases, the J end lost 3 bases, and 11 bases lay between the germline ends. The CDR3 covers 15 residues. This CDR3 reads CASSPPSRQDYGYTF. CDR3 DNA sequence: TGTGCCAGCTCACCACCGAGTCGCCAAGACTATGGCTACACCTTC.

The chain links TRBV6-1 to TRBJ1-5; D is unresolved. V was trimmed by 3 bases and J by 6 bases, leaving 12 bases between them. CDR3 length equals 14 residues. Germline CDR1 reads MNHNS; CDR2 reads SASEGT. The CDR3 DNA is TGTGCCAGCAGTGATTTAAGAGGGCCTCAGCCCCAGCATTTT. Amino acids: CASSDLRGPQPQHF.

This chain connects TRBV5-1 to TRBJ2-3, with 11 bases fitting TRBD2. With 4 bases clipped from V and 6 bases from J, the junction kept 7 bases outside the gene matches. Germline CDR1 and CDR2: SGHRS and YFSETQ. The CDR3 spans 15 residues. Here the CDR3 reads CASSGGLAEWDTQYF. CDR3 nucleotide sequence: TGCGCCAGCAGCGGGGGACTAGCGGAATGGGATACGCAGTATTTT.

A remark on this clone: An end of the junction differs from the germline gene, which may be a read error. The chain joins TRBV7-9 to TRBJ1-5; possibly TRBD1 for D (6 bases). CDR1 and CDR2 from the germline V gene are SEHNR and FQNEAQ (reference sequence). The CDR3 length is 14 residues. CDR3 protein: CSSSDGQKNQPQHF. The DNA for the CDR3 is TGTTCCAGCAGTGATGGACAGAAAAATCAGCCCCAGCATTTT.

The CDR3 loop reads CASRSTYSGANVLTF. CDR3 sequence (DNA): TGTGCCAGCAGATCGACATATTCTGGGGCCAACGTCCTGACTTTC. This chain links TRBV6-5 with TRBJ2-6; no clear D gene. The CDR3 sequence is 15 residues long. V lost 6 bases and J 1 base, leaving 10 bases between the germline ends. Germline V gives CDR1 MNHEY, CDR2 SVGAGI.

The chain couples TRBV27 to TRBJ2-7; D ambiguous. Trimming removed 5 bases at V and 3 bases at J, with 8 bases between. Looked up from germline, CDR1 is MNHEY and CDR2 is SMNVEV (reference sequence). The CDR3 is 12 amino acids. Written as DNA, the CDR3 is TGTGCCAGCAGTCCTGACTTCTACGAGCAGTACTTC. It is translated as CASSPDFYEQYF.

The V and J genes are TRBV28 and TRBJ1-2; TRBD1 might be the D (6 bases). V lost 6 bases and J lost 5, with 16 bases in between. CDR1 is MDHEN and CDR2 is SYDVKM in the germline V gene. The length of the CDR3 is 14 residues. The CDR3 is CASSEGTKVYGYTF. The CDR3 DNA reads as TGTGCCAGCAGCGAAGGGACAAAGGTTTATGGCTACACCTTC.

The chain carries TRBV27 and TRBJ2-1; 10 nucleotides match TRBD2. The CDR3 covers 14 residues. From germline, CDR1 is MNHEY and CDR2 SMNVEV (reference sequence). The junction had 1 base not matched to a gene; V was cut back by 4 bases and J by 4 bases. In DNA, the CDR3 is TGTGCCAGCAGTTCTAGCGGGAGTTACAATGAGCAGTTCTTC. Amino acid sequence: CASSSSGSYNEQFF.

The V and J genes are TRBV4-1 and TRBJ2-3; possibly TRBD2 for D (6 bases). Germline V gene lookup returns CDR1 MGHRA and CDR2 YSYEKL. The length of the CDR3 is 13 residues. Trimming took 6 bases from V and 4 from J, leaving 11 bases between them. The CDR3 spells CASRGTYSDTQYF. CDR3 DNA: TGCGCCAGCAGGGGGACTTACTCAGATACGCAGTATTTT.

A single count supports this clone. The CDR3 loop reads CASSEGQGYGYTF. The CDR3 region has the DNA TGTGCCAGCAGTGAAGGGCAGGGATATGGCTACACCTTC. V is TRBV2 and J is TRBJ1-2; perhaps TRBD1 as D (5 bases). This CDR3 has 13 residues. The V end was cut by 1 base, the J end by 5 bases, with 8 bases between. Germline CDR1 reads SNHLY; CDR2 reads FYNNEI.

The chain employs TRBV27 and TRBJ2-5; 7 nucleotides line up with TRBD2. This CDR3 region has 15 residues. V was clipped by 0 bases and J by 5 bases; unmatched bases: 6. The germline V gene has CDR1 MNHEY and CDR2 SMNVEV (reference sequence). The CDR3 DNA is TGTGCCAGCAGTTTATCAGGGGAGGGGAGGGAGACCCAGTACTTC. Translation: CASSLSGEGRETQYF.

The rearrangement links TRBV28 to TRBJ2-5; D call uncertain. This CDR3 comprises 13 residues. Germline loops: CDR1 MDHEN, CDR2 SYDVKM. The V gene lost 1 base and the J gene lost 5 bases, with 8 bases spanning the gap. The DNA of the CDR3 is TGTGCCAGCAGTTTATCAGTCCCCGAGACCCAGTACTTC. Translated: CASSLSVPETQYF.